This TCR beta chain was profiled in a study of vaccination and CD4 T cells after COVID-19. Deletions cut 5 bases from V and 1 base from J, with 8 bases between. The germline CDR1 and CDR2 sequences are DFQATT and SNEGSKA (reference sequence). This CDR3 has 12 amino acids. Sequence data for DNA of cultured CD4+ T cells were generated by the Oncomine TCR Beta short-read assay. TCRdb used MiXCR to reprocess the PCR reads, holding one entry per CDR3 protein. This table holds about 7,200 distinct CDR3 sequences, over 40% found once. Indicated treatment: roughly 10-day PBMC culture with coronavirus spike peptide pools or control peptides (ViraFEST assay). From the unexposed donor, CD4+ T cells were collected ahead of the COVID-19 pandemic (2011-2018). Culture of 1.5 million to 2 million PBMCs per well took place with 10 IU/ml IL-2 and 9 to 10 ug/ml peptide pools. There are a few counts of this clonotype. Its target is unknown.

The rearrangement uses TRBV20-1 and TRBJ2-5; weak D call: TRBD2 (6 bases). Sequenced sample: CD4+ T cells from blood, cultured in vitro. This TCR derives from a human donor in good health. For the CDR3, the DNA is TGCAGTGCTGGGGGGTTCCAAGAGACCCAGTACTTC. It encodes CSAGGFQETQYF.